The 26 T cell receptor beta chains in this list originate from one sample, sequenced in a study of molecular identifiers for immune sequencing clone quantification. TCRdb analysed the PCR reads with MiXCR anew, one entry per CDR3 protein. The sample lists roughly 71,000 distinct CDR3 sequences, approximately 17% occurring once. The sequencing input was naive CD8+ T cells from blood, with Jurkat cell RNA spiked in. As for subset: FACS-sorted CD8+CD4-CCR7+CD45RA+ naive T cells. Receptors originate from a human donor in good health. Some libraries in this study had Jurkat cell RNA spiked in.

This clonotype was found many times. The chain joins TRBV2 to TRBJ2-1; 10 nucleotides match TRBD2. The CDR3 has 19 amino acids. Germline-derived CDR1 and CDR2 are SNHLY and FYNNEI. V lost 7 bases, J lost 5 bases, and 20 bases stayed unmatched. CDR3 in DNA: TGTGCCAGCACAGAATATGGTCCCGGCGGACTAGCGGAAAACAATGAGCAGTTCTTC. This gives the protein CASTEYGPGGLAENNEQFF.

This clonotype has at least ten counts. This sequence joins TRBV6-2 or TRBV6-3 and TRBJ1-5, with D possibly being TRBD1 (6 bases). This CDR3 has 13 residues. Trimming stripped 5 bases from V and 6 bases from J, with 11 bases between. Germline V CDR1 and CDR2: MNHEY, SVGEGT. In DNA, the CDR3 is TGTGCCAGCAGTACCGGGGGCGGTCAGCCCCAGCATTTT. Translated, it gives CASSTGGGQPQHF.

This clonotype showed up many times. CDR3 bases: TGTGCCAGCAGCACACAAAAGACAGGGCCTAACTATGGCTACACCTTC. This gives the protein CASSTQKTGPNYGYTF. The rearrangement links TRBV9 to TRBJ1-2, with 7 bases lining up with TRBD1. Germline lookup yields CDR1 SGDLS and CDR2 YYNGEE. There are 16 residues in the CDR3. The J segment lost 0 bases and the V segment lost 4 bases, leaving 9 bases of the junction unmatched.

The J gene is TRBJ2-1, the V gene TRBV27; TRBD2 might be the D (6 bases). Looked up from germline, CDR1 is MNHEY and CDR2 is SMNVEV (reference sequence). This CDR3 has 14 residues. The V gene lost 5 bases and the J gene lost 5 bases, with 13 bases spanning the gap. The CDR3 reads CASSPGLWNNEQFF. The CDR3 DNA follows: TGTGCCAGCAGTCCGGGACTCTGGAACAATGAGCAGTTCTTC.

There are a few counts of this clonotype. The chain is built from TRBV15 and TRBJ2-7; 7 positions match TRBD2. The V gene end was trimmed by 5 bases and the J gene end by 2 bases; junction bases not matched to a gene: 15. CDR3 length: 17 amino acids. Germline CDR1 and CDR2: LNHNV and YYDKDF (reference sequence). CDR3: CATSLPGRGANPYEQYF. The DNA of the CDR3 is TGTGCCACCAGCCTCCCGGGGAGGGGTGCAAATCCCTACGAGCAGTACTTC.

With regard to this clonotype: Given a much more abundant clone one base away, this may be a read error. This chain links TRBV7-8 with TRBJ2-7, with a possible D match to TRBD2 (5 bases). Germline CDR1 and CDR2: SGHVS and FQNEAQ. The CDR3 spans 15 residues. Written as DNA, the CDR3 is TGTGCCTGCAGCTTAGAGGGAGCCAGCTCCTACGAGCAGTACTTC. Protein: CACSLEGASSYEQYF.

This clonotype was found many times. The chain is built from TRBV7-9 and TRBJ1-5; maybe TRBD1 (6 bases). CDR1 is SEHNR and CDR2 is FQNEAQ in the germline V gene (reference sequence). The CDR3 has 16 amino acids. Trimming left V 4 bases short and J 4 bases short, with 17 bases between. The chain's CDR3 is CASSSVLEGGNQPQHF. CDR3 DNA sequence: TGTGCCAGCAGCTCGGTTTTGGAGGGGGGGAATCAGCCCCAGCATTTT.

This clonotype was counted at least ten times. This sequence joins TRBV11-3 and TRBJ2-5; D uncertain. There are 16 residues in the CDR3. Germline values: CDR1 SGHNT, CDR2 YENEEA. V was pared by 5 bases and J by 2 bases, with 18 bases between. Here the CDR3 DNA reads TGTGCCAGCAGCCCGACTTTTCTAGGTTGGCAAGAGACCCAGTACTTC. This encodes CASSPTFLGWQETQYF.

Notes on this clonotype: A much larger clone sits a single nucleotide away, making a read error possible. J is TRBJ1-6 and V is TRBV6-1; 7 bases map to TRBD1. The CDR3 is 14 amino acids. Germline lookup yields CDR1 MNHNS and CDR2 SASEGT. This chain's CDR3 is CAGSEGQTNSPLHF. Written as DNA, the CDR3 is TGTGCCGGCAGTGAGGGACAGACGAATTCACCCCTCCACTTT.

In its sample, this clonotype was seen many times. This rearrangement joins TRBV29-1 to TRBJ2-7, with 8 bases lining up with TRBD1. The V gene end was trimmed by 0 bases and the J gene end by 2 bases; junction bases not matched to a gene: 6. The length of the CDR3 is 15 residues. Germline assignment: CDR1 SQVTM and CDR2 ANQGSEA. The CDR3, as DNA: TGCAGCGTTGAAGATACAGGGGGAGTTACCTACGAGCAGTACTTC. This codes for CSVEDTGGVTYEQYF.

This chain uses TRBV5-4 with TRBJ2-1, with D possibly being TRBD1 or TRBD2 (5 bases each). The V gene's germline CDR1 is SGHNT and CDR2 YYREEE (reference sequence). V was trimmed by 2 bases and J by 0 bases, leaving 9 bases between them. The CDR3 spans 15 residues. Here the CDR3 DNA reads TGTGCCAGCAGCTTCAGGGAGAGCTCCTACAATGAGCAGTTCTTC. Protein: CASSFRESSYNEQFF.

On this clonotype itself: Given a much more abundant clone one base away, this may be a read error. The gene calls are TRBV7-2 and TRBJ2-2, with TRBD1 as a possible D gene (6 bases). CDR1 and CDR2 from the germline V gene are SGHTA and FQGNSA. CDR3 size: 12 residues. Trimming left V 7 bases short and J 12 bases short, with 15 bases between. CDR3 region: CASTQDREKLFF. CDR3 DNA: TGTGCCAGCACCCAGGACAGAGAGAAGCTGTTTTTT.

This clonotype was observed many times. The CDR3 loop reads CSVEGGRYGYTF. In DNA, the CDR3 is TGCAGCGTTGAAGGTGGCAGGTATGGCTACACCTTC. J is TRBJ1-2 and V is TRBV29-1, with unresolved D. The CDR3 consists of 12 residues. Trimming left V 1 base short and J 5 bases short, with 8 bases between. The germline CDR1 and CDR2 sequences are SQVTM and ANQGSEA.

This clonotype was observed many times. This chain uses TRBV4-1 with TRBJ1-1, with D perhaps TRBD1 (5 bases). This CDR3 has 15 residues. Per germline, CDR1 MGHRA and CDR2 YSYEKL. Between the trimmed V and J ends, which lost 0 bases and 7 bases, there was a span of 15 bases. For the CDR3, the DNA is TGCGCCAGCAGCCAAGATCCCCGGGGGGAGGTTGAAGCTTTCTTT. Its protein is CASSQDPRGEVEAFF.

This clonotype occurred many times. In DNA, the CDR3 is TGTGCCAGCTTGGAATGGACAGGGCGGACCGGGGAGCTGTTTTTT. Amino acids: CASLEWTGRTGELFF. This chain links TRBV13 with TRBJ2-2, with 8 bases identical to TRBD1. The junction had 10 bases not matched to a gene; V was cut back by 8 bases and J by 5 bases. CDR1 and CDR2 from the germline V gene are PRHDT and FYEKMQ (reference sequence). CDR3 length: 15 amino acids. The whole variable domain, remainder taken from reference TRBV13 and TRBJ2-2, is AAGVIQSPRHLIKEKRETATLKCYPIPRHDTVYWYQQGPGQDPQFLISFYEKMQSDKGSIPDRFSAQQFSDYHSELNMSSLELGDSALYFCASLEWTGRTGELFFGEGSRLTVL.

This clonotype was counted many times. The rearrangement uses TRBV20-1 and TRBJ2-1; 8 bases align to TRBD2. Trimming cost V 1 base and J 7 bases; bases outside gene matches: 24. The CDR3 length is 20 residues. Germline V gene sequence: CDR1 DFQATT, CDR2 SNEGSKA (reference sequence). For the CDR3, the DNA is TGCAGTGCTAGAGTCACCACGTCCGGGACTCCGGGGGGGGGATGGAATGAGCAGTTCTTC. As protein: CSARVTTSGTPGGGWNEQFF.

In its sample, this clonotype was seen many times. The CDR3 protein is CASSLGLASSYNEQFF. CDR3 nucleotides: TGTGCCAGCAGCTTAGGTCTAGCTTCTTCCTACAATGAGCAGTTCTTC. The gene calls are TRBV7-2 and TRBJ2-1; possibly TRBD2 for D (5 bases). Trimming took off 1 base at V and 1 base at J, with 11 bases between the two ends. The germline V gene encodes CDR1 SGHTA and CDR2 FQGNSA. The CDR3 is made up of 16 amino acids.

This chain connects TRBV27 to TRBJ1-1; tentatively, D is TRBD1 (5 bases). V was pared by 0 bases and J by 5 bases, with 7 bases between. This CDR3 spans 13 amino acids. The germline V gene has CDR1 MNHEY and CDR2 SMNVEV (reference sequence). The CDR3: CASSLSTATEAFF. CDR3 sequence (DNA): TGTGCCAGCAGTTTATCGACAGCAACTGAAGCTTTCTTT.

For this clonotype: This may arise from a read error, as a much more abundant clone is one base away. The rearrangement joins TRBV27 to TRBJ2-4; weak D call: TRBD2 (5 bases). This CDR3 has 14 residues. From germline, CDR1 is MNHEY and CDR2 SMNVEV (reference sequence). In DNA, the CDR3 is TGTGCCAGCTTGTCCTTCAGCGGAAAAAACACTCAGTACTTC. Protein sequence: CASLSFSGKNTQYF.

This clonotype occurred many times. V is TRBV6-2 or TRBV6-3 and J is TRBJ2-7; no firm D call. The CDR3 length is 15 residues. CDR1 and CDR2 from the germline V gene are MNHEY and SVGEGT. V was clipped by 1 base and J by 3 bases, with 13 bases between them. CDR3 nucleotide sequence: TGTGCCAGCAGTTACTTACAGCCCAACTACTACGAGCAGTACTTC. This gives the protein CASSYLQPNYYEQYF.

This clonotype was seen many times. J is TRBJ2-7 and V is TRBV27, with D perhaps matching TRBD1 (5 bases). Trimming took 2 bases from V and 6 from J, leaving 14 bases between them. CDR3 length equals 14 residues. Germline V CDR1 and CDR2: MNHEY, SMNVEV (reference sequence). CDR3 in amino acids: CASSLVARVTEQYF. CDR3 sequence (DNA): TGTGCCAGCAGTTTAGTTGCCAGGGTAACCGAGCAGTACTTC.

This clonotype was found many times. This chain uses TRBV24-1 with TRBJ2-3, with D perhaps TRBD1 (5 bases). Trimming removed 1 base from V and 5 bases from J, with 15 bases in between. The CDR3 length is 16 residues. Germline assignment: CDR1 KGHDR and CDR2 SFDVKD. The CDR3 sequence: CATSDFPRGPRDTQYF. The DNA for the CDR3 is TGTGCCACCAGTGATTTCCCAAGGGGCCCAAGAGATACGCAGTATTTT.

The table lists this clonotype with many counts. The chain is built from TRBV15 and TRBJ2-7; D uncertain. CDR3 length: 13 residues. V was pared by 3 bases and J by 2 bases, with 8 bases between. Germline V gives CDR1 LNHNV, CDR2 YYDKDF (reference sequence). DNA of the CDR3: TGTGCCACCAGCAGGAGCGCGACCTACGAGCAGTACTTC. It yields the protein CATSRSATYEQYF.

This clonotype was observed at least ten times. V usage is TRBV19 and J usage is TRBJ2-3, with TRBD2 as a possible D gene (6 bases). This CDR3 contains 15 residues. V gave up 3 bases and J gave up 1 base, with 11 bases separating them. The germline gives CDR1 LNHDA, CDR2 SQIVND (reference sequence). Written as DNA, the CDR3 is TGTGCCAGTAGTATGGCGGGGCTGGGCACAGATACGCAGTATTTT. Protein: CASSMAGLGTDTQYF.

This chain joins TRBV4-1 and TRBJ2-7; D possibly corresponds to TRBD1 (5 bases). Germline loops: CDR1 MGHRA, CDR2 YSYEKL. The CDR3 runs to 14 residues. Trimming took off 4 bases at V and 5 bases at J, with 15 bases between the two ends. DNA of the CDR3: TGCGCCAGCAGCCCCCGACTGGGGCCCAACGAGCAGTACTTC. Translation: CASSPRLGPNEQYF.

In the case of this clonotype: One base away lies a much larger clone, so this may be a sequencing read error. The CDR3 nucleotides read TGTGCCAGCAGCTCGACGATGAGGCATGGGCAGTTCTTC. Its protein is CASSSTMRHGQFF. The gene calls are TRBV7-9 and TRBJ2-1; D remains ambiguous. The CDR3 consists of 13 residues. Germline CDR1 reads SEHNR; CDR2 reads FQNEAQ (reference sequence). Trimming cost V 4 bases and J 12 bases, with 16 bases left between them.